This TCR beta chain is drawn from a study of blood T cell repertoires in COVID-19. Study-level background: Sites across the United States, Italy and Spain contributed samples from acute and convalescent COVID-19.

This clone was seen just once. The V gene's germline CDR1 is MNHNS and CDR2 SASEGT. Trimming removed 0 bases from V and 0 bases from J; junction bases left unmatched: 3. The CDR3 is made up of 17 amino acids. Study processing details: Estimates of nucleated cell counts were drawn from the amplification of reference gene primers. Generated by immunoSEQ multiplex PCR, the TCRdb table keeps only in-frame clones and is missing some. V and J calls plus clone size are reproduced from that table; the DNA served to infer D and trimming. Of over 90,000 clones listed, roughly 70% are singletons. While infection was still active, Seattle patients were enrolled and then followed longitudinally.

The chain has TRBV6-1 and TRBJ2-1; 9 bases agree with TRBD2. The sample comprised peripheral blood. The clonotype was recovered from a man in his 70s with COVID-19, enrolled during active disease. The CDR3 coding sequence is TGTGCCAGCAGTGAAGCGACTAGCGGTAGCTCCTACAATGAGCAGTTCTTC. This codes for CASSEATSGSSYNEQFF.